Presented here are 9 T cell receptor beta chains from one specimen sequenced in a study of T cells in Graves' hyperthyroidism and ophthalmopathy. TCR beta CDR3 regions were amplified from RNA transcripts. A first-round RT-PCR of the TCR CDR3 used the HTBI primer set. TCRdb redid the calling of the multiplex PCR reads with MiXCR, one entry per CDR3 protein. The table includes fewer than 250,000 distinct CDR3 sequences, under 20% detected once. The sample was blood. These receptors were taken from a man aged 45-60 years with Graves' hyperthyroidism.

Concerning this clonotype: Since a much larger clone is just one base distant, this may be a read error. DNA of the CDR3: TGTGCCAGCAGCTTACCGCCACTAGAGGAGCAGTTCTTC. It encodes CASSLPPLEEQFF. The J gene is TRBJ2-1, the V gene TRBV7-9, with TRBD2 as a possible D gene (5 bases). The V end lost 2 bases, the J end lost 10 bases, and 12 bases lay between the germline ends. The germline CDR1 and CDR2 sequences are SEHNR and FQNEAQ (reference sequence). This CDR3 region has 13 residues.

There are a few counts of this clonotype. The rearrangement joins TRBV4-2 to TRBJ2-1, with 7 bases that match TRBD2. The ends lost 0 bases at V and 1 base at J; junction bases unmatched: 6. Per germline, CDR1 LGHNA and CDR2 YNFKEQ. The CDR3 spans 17 residues. The CDR3 sequence is CASSQETLLASYNEQFF. CDR3 in DNA: TGTGCCAGCAGCCAAGAAACCTTACTAGCGTCCTACAATGAGCAGTTCTTC.

The chain links TRBV5-4 to TRBJ2-5, with 7 bases lining up with TRBD1. The germline V gene encodes CDR1 SGHNT and CDR2 YYREEE (reference sequence). V lost 0 bases, J lost 0 bases, and 2 bases stayed unmatched. The CDR3 is 15 amino acids. CDR3 sequence: CASSLGDRDQETQYF. CDR3 nucleotide sequence: TGTGCCAGCAGCTTGGGAGACAGGGACCAAGAGACCCAGTACTTC.

This rearrangement joins TRBV10-1 to TRBJ2-7; 11 bases line up with TRBD2. The germline gives CDR1 WNHNN, CDR2 SYGVQD (reference sequence). The J segment lost 2 bases and the V segment lost 0 bases, leaving 9 bases of the junction unmatched. CDR3 length: 18 residues. The CDR3 coding sequence is TGCGCCAGCAGTGAGTCCCCCCCTAGCGGGAGGATCCCCTACGAGCAGTACTTC. Translated: CASSESPPSGRIPYEQYF.

This clonotype was seen at least ten times. The chain couples TRBV28 to TRBJ2-7; no clear D. The V and J ends lost 6 bases and 3 bases respectively, with 12 bases between them. The CDR3 length is 13 residues. Germline lookup yields CDR1 MDHEN and CDR2 SYDVKM. CDR3 residues: CASSFRLRYEQYF. CDR3 bases: TGTGCCAGCAGCTTCCGCCTCCGCTACGAGCAGTACTTC.

This clonotype has at least ten counts. The J gene is TRBJ2-5, the V gene TRBV29-1; D is undetermined. V lost 3 bases, J lost 3 bases, and 5 bases lay in between. The CDR3 has 11 residues. Germline CDR1 and CDR2: SQVTM and ANQGSEA. The DNA of the CDR3 is TGCAGCGTTGACTTGGAAGAGACCCAGTACTTC. Encoded protein: CSVDLEETQYF.

This clonotype was found many times. J is TRBJ2-1 and V is TRBV20-1; D call uncertain. The germline V and J ends were trimmed by 1 base and 8 bases, with 9 bases remaining between them. The CDR3 length is 12 residues. CDR1 is DFQATT, CDR2 SNEGSKA, per germline (reference sequence). The CDR3 sequence is CSARGFGYEQFF. The CDR3 nucleotides are TGCAGTGCTAGAGGGTTTGGGTATGAGCAGTTCTTC.

At least ten counts were recorded for this clonotype. The chain has TRBV9 and TRBJ2-1, with TRBD2 matching 8 bases. The V gene's germline CDR1 is SGDLS and CDR2 YYNGEE. Unmatched junction bases numbered 16, after V lost 4 bases and J lost 7 bases. The CDR3 is made up of 17 amino acids. The DNA of the CDR3 is TGTGCCAGCAGCCCCCGGGGATCCCCGGGAGGGGAAAATGAGCAGTTCTTC. Residues: CASSPRGSPGGENEQFF.

V is TRBV28 and J is TRBJ2-6; 7 bases align to TRBD2. Germline V gene sequence: CDR1 MDHEN, CDR2 SYDVKM. The CDR3 extends over 18 amino acids. V shed 6 bases, J shed 0 bases, and the junction held 11 bases outside the gene matches. CDR3 DNA sequence: TGTGCCAGCAGCCCCAAGCGGGGAATCCTCTCTGGGGCCAACGTCCTGACTTTC. Its translation: CASSPKRGILSGANVLTF.